This paragraph reports one T cell receptor beta chain. This sample was taken from a study of shared clonotypes between healthy human individuals. Study-wide background: CD4 naive cells filled three plates per donor, CD4 memory three, CD8 naive two and CD8 memory one.

The naive CD8 population came from CD45RO-negative cells selected for CCR7, without terminally differentiated effector memory CD45RA+ cells. V was pared by 0 bases and J by 3 bases, with 6 bases between. This CDR3 has 13 amino acids. Germline CDR1 is LGHNA and CDR2 is YSLEER. Genomic DNA from each subset was divided evenly over several immunoSEQ plates. How the authors handled the data: Junction-only sequences produced by ImmunoSEQ had no quality scores, so filtering differed. Some clones are missing from TCRdb's copy, which holds only in-frame ones; the method was immunoSEQ multiplex PCR. The DNA was the basis for D and trimming; V, J and clone size are from that table. The table has 1.5 million to 2.5 million clones, roughly 94% seen once.

The specimen was naive CD8+ T cells sorted from blood. The receptor was isolated from a man between 18 and 35 years old in good health. The V and J genes are TRBV4-3 and TRBJ2-7; D ambiguous. CDR3: CASSQDIYYEQYF. CDR3 DNA sequence: TGCGCCAGCAGCCAAGACATCTACTACGAGCAGTACTTC.